The 11 T cell receptor beta chains listed next were all sequenced from one sample in a study of blood T cells in healthy people across ages. PCR was performed a second time for roughly 6 to 12 cycles using a sample-barcoded 5' primer and a J-beta primer mix. TCRdb called the 5' RACE reads again in MiXCR, with one record for every CDR3 protein. Of about 650,000 distinct CDR3 sequences listed, about 34% are singletons. Input material: blood. These receptors all stem from a woman of 80 years or more in good health.

This clonotype came up a few times. Being one base from a much bigger clone, this may be a read error. The genes are TRBV28 and TRBJ2-7; the D gene is possibly TRBD1 (6 bases). The CDR3 extends over 12 amino acids. V was clipped by 6 bases and J by 7 bases, with 13 bases between them. Germline V gene lookup returns CDR1 MDHEN and CDR2 SYDVKM. The CDR3 DNA follows: TGTGCCAGCAGAGGACAGTACAATGAGCAGTACTTC. As protein: CASRGQYNEQYF. Combining the CDR3 with reference TRBV28 and TRBJ2-7 gives the whole variable domain DVKVTQSSRYLVKRTGEKVFLECVQDMDHENMFWYRQDPGLGLRLIYFSYDVKMKEKGDIPEGYSVSREKKERFSLILESASTNQTSMYLCASRGQYNEQYFGPGTRLTVT.

This clonotype was seen more than once but under ten times. The chain employs TRBV28 and TRBJ1-5; 9 bases align to TRBD1. Losses at the gene ends were 6 bases for V and 6 bases for J; bases not matched to a gene: 3. This CDR3 is built from 13 residues. Germline values: CDR1 MDHEN, CDR2 SYDVKM. The CDR3 here is CASRGQGSQPQHF. The CDR3 DNA follows: TGTGCCAGCAGGGGACAGGGTAGTCAGCCCCAGCATTTT.

In this sample, this clonotype turned up a few times. Here the CDR3 reads CASSVVAPPGAEAFF. DNA of the CDR3: TGTGCCAGCAGCGTAGTAGCCCCTCCAGGCGCTGAAGCTTTCTTT. The chain uses TRBV9 and TRBJ1-1; D unclear. Germline loops: CDR1 SGDLS, CDR2 YYNGEE. The ends were cut back, 0 bases at V and 6 bases at J, with 15 bases in the middle. This CDR3 is 15 amino acids long. Using reference TRBV9 and TRBJ1-1 for the parts outside the CDR3, the full variable domain is DSGVTQTPKHLITATGQRVTLRCSPRSGDLSVYWYQQSLDQGLQFLIQYYNGEERAKGNILERFSAQQFPDLHSELNLSSLELGDSALYFCASSVVAPPGAEAFFGQGTRLTVV.

The CDR3 coding sequence is TGTGCCAGCAGCTGGATGACTAGCGGTGGGGAGACCCAGTACTTC. As protein: CASSWMTSGGETQYF. The rearrangement uses TRBV7-2 and TRBJ2-7; TRBD2 matches 9 bases. The end of the DNA aligns better with TRBJ2-5, so the J call may be wrong. Germline V gene data show CDR1 as SGHTA and CDR2 as FQGNSA. This CDR3 has 15 amino acids.

This clonotype has just a few counts. The chain joins TRBV28 to TRBJ1-5; D uncertain. Trimming shortened V by 2 bases and J by 4 bases, and 9 bases separated the two germline ends. The CDR3 has 14 residues. Germline CDR1 and CDR2: MDHEN and SYDVKM. Here the CDR3 reads CASSLPSPNQPQHF. The CDR3 DNA reads as TGTGCCAGCAGTTTACCCAGCCCTAATCAGCCCCAGCATTTT.

This clonotype was recorded many times. The CDR3 nucleotides read TGTGCCAGCAGCCCCCCTACGGGAGATACGCAGTATTTT. Its translation is CASSPPTGDTQYF. V gene TRBV5-6 combines with J gene TRBJ2-3; D remains unclear. CDR1 is SGHDT and CDR2 is YYEEEE in the germline V gene. CDR3 length: 13 residues. Trimming stripped 4 bases from V and 5 bases from J, with 11 bases between.

In its sample, this clonotype was seen a few times. This chain connects TRBV5-1 to TRBJ1-1; the match to TRBD1 covers 8 bases. CDR3 size: 16 residues. From germline, CDR1 is SGHRS and CDR2 YFSETQ. With 0 bases clipped from V and 5 bases from J, the junction kept 9 bases outside the gene matches. CDR3 region: CASSLDQGARSTEAFF. The DNA of the CDR3 is TGCGCCAGCAGCTTGGACCAGGGGGCGAGAAGTACTGAAGCTTTCTTT.

This clonotype was detected many times. This chain connects TRBV5-1 to TRBJ2-1; 10 bases align to TRBD1. CDR1 SGHRS and CDR2 YFSETQ come from the germline V gene. Germline trimming cut 3 bases from V and 7 bases from J; bases unmatched to any gene: 10. This CDR3 region has 16 residues. CDR3 residues: CASSSAWRGQGNEQFF. The DNA for the CDR3 is TGCGCCAGCAGCTCAGCATGGAGGGGACAGGGGAATGAGCAGTTCTTC.

This chain uses TRBV11-2 with TRBJ1-5, with D hard to call. The V gene's germline CDR1 is SGHAT and CDR2 FQNNGV. The CDR3 sequence is 14 residues long. V lost 6 bases, J lost 1 base, and 10 bases lay in between. CDR3 region: CASRVKRSNQPQHF. The CDR3 DNA sequence: TGTGCCAGCAGGGTAAAGAGAAGCAATCAGCCCCAGCATTTT.

The genes are TRBV29-1 and TRBJ2-3; 7 bases align to TRBD2. CDR1 and CDR2 (germline): SQVTM, ANQGSEA. V lost 4 bases and J lost 6; bases outside the gene matches: 10. The CDR3 totals 14 residues. CDR3 DNA: TGCAGCGTTGCCCAGGCGGGAGAGGCCGATACGCAGTATTTT. Translated: CSVAQAGEADTQYF.

This clonotype was counted a single time. The chain recombines TRBV7-9 with TRBJ2-5; a possible D gene is TRBD2 (7 bases). Germline CDR1 and CDR2: SEHNR and FQNEAQ (reference sequence). V was trimmed by 5 bases and J by 4 bases, leaving 20 bases between them. CDR3 length: 16 amino acids. The CDR3: CASSEGPGGLRETQYF. The CDR3 DNA follows: TGTGCCAGCAGCGAGGGTCCGGGGGGCCTACGAGAGACCCAGTACTTC.